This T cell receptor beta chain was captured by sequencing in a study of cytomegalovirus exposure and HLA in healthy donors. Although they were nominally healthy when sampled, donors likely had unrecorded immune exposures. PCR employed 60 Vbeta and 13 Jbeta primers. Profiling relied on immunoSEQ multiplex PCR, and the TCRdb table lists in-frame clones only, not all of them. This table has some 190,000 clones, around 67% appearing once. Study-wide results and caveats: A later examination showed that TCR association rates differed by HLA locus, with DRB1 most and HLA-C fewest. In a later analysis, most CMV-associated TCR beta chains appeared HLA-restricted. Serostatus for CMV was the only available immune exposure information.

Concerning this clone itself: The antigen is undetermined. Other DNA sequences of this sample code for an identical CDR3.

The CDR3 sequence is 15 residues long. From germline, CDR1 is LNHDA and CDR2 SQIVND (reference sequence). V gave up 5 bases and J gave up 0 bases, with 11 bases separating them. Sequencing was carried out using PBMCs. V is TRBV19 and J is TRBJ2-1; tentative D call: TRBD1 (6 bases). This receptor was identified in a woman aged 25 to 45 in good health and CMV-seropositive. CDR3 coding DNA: TGTGCCAGTAGTCCAGACAGGAGCTCCTACAATGAGCAGTTCTTC. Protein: CASSPDRSSYNEQFF.